These T cell receptor beta chains were read from a single sample in a study of molecular identifiers for immune sequencing clone quantification. TCRdb redid the calling of the PCR reads with MiXCR, one entry per CDR3 protein. Altogether over 60,000 distinct CDR3 sequences are present, 15% to 20% being singletons, with the ten largest covering more than 1.4%. Sequencing was done on a sample of naive CD8+ T cells from blood, with Jurkat cell RNA spiked in. Every receptor here comes from a human donor in good health. Some libraries in this study had Jurkat cell RNA spiked in. CDR3s include the opening cysteine and the closing phenylalanine or tryptophan. A D gene is named only where the DNA matches it firmly. A row's size may be missing; if present it is once, few, many or a size class.

D: .
V: TRBV20-1
size: many
J: TRBJ1-1
DNA: TGCAGTGCTAGTGGTGGGACGAACACTGAAGCTTTCTTT
CDR3: CSASGGTNTEAFF

D: .
V: TRBV2
size: .
J: TRBJ2-3
DNA: TGTGCCAGCAGTGTACTGCAGGGTACAGATACGCAGTATTTT
CDR3: CASSVLQGTDTQYF

D: .
V: TRBV4-1
size: few
J: TRBJ2-3
DNA: TGCGCCAGCAGCCAATCTGAGGGCTCAGTTACGCAGTATTTT
CDR3: CASSQSEGSVTQYF

D: TRBD2
V: TRBV7-8
size: many
J: TRBJ2-6
DNA: TGTGCCAGCAGCAACCTCCTCTTGGGAGGGACTGGGGCCAACGTCCTGACTTTC
CDR3: CASSNLLLGGTGANVLTF

D: .
V: TRBV12-3/TRBV12-4
size: many
J: TRBJ2-7
DNA: TGTGCCAGCAGTTTCGGGGAAGCACCGGGTGAGCAGTACTTC
CDR3: CASSFGEAPGEQYF

D: .
V: TRBV29-1
size: few
J: TRBJ2-1
DNA: TGCAGCTTGACCGATCACTACAATGAGCAGTTCTTC
CDR3: CSLTDHYNEQFF

D: .
V: TRBV27
size: .
J: TRBJ1-1
DNA: TGTGCCAGCAGTTTATCGACGAACACTGAAGCTTTCTTT
CDR3: CASSLSTNTEAFF

D: TRBD2
V: TRBV2
size: many
J: TRBJ2-2
DNA: TGTGCCAGCAGTGACGAGACTAGCGGCCCGAACACCGGGGAGCTGTTTTTT
CDR3: CASSDETSGPNTGELFF

D: .
V: TRBV19
size: many
J: TRBJ1-2
DNA: TGTGCCAGTAGAACCCAACCAGGGATTAACTATGGCTACACCTTC
CDR3: CASRTQPGINYGYTF

D: .
V: TRBV28
size: many
J: TRBJ2-3
DNA: TGTGCCAGCACCCCCGCTGGCCAAAGCACAGATACGCAGTATTTT
CDR3: CASTPAGQSTDTQYF

D: .
V: TRBV7-2
size: .
J: TRBJ2-2
DNA: TGTGCCAGCAGCTTTACGCACGGGAAGCTGCTTTTT
CDR3: CASSFTHGKLLF

D: .
V: TRBV7-9
size: many
J: TRBJ2-7
DNA: TGTGCCAGCAGCACCCGACTGGGGCCCGGGGACGAGCAGTACTTC
CDR3: CASSTRLGPGDEQYF

D: .
V: TRBV7-8
size: many
J: TRBJ2-7
DNA: TGTGCCAGCAGCTCCCGGCCTAACTACGAGCAGTACTTC
CDR3: CASSSRPNYEQYF

D: TRBD2
V: TRBV13
size: many
J: TRBJ2-1
DNA: TGTGCCAGCAGCTTAGAGCTAGCGGGAGAACCGATGAATGAGCAGTTCTTC
CDR3: CASSLELAGEPMNEQFF

D: TRBD1
V: TRBV7-8
size: many
J: TRBJ1-4
DNA: TGTGCCAGCAGCTTAGCCCCAGGGGGGTGGGAAAAACTGTTTTTT
CDR3: CASSLAPGGWEKLFF

D: .
V: TRBV4-1
size: many
J: TRBJ2-5
DNA: TGCGCCAGCAGCCAAGAGCCCGGCAAAGAGACCCAGTACTTC
CDR3: CASSQEPGKETQYF

D: TRBD1
V: TRBV7-9
size: .
J: TRBJ2-1
DNA: TGTGCCAGCAGCTTAGGACAGGGTCGGTTCTTC
CDR3: CASSLGQGRFF

D: .
V: TRBV11-1
size: many
J: TRBJ1-1
DNA: TGTGCCAGCAGCCATTTCCCGGTATTGAACACTGAAGCTTTCTTT
CDR3: CASSHFPVLNTEAFF

D: TRBD2
V: TRBV7-8
size: many
J: TRBJ2-1
DNA: TGTGCCAGCAGCTCCCTCCCACTAGCGGGAGGTTGGAATGAGCAGTTCTTC
CDR3: CASSSLPLAGGWNEQFF

D: TRBD2
V: TRBV4-3
size: many
J: TRBJ2-7
DNA: TGCGCCAGCAGCCAAAAATCAGCGGGAGGGACCTCCTACGAGCAGTACTTC
CDR3: CASSQKSAGGTSYEQYF

D: .
V: TRBV30
size: few
J: TRBJ2-2
DNA: TGTGCCTGGACCAGGGGAACGGGAGGAGTCACCGGGGAGCTGTTTTTT
CDR3: CAWTRGTGGVTGELFF

D: TRBD2
V: TRBV11-2
size: many
J: TRBJ2-7
DNA: TGTGCCAGCAGCATGACTAGCGGGAGTGTCCGCGAGCAGTACTTC
CDR3: CASSMTSGSVREQYF

D: .
V: TRBV21-1
size: many
J: TRBJ1-1
DNA: TGTGCCAGCAGCAAAGGTAACCCGCAACGAACGGGGGAGAACACTGAAGCTTTCTTT
CDR3: CASSKGNPQRTGENTEAFF

D: TRBD1
V: TRBV12-3/TRBV12-4
size: .
J: TRBJ1-1
DNA: TGTGCCAGCAGTTTATATCCCCTCGACAGGGAGGGGAACACTGAAGCTTTCTTT
CDR3: CASSLYPLDREGNTEAFF

D: .
V: TRBV4-1
size: many
J: TRBJ2-7
DNA: TGCGCCAGCAGCCAACCTACTACAGGGAACGAGCAGTACTTC
CDR3: CASSQPTTGNEQYF

D: TRBD2
V: TRBV2
size: many
J: TRBJ2-3
DNA: TGTGCCAGCAGTGAAGTCTTCCTAGCGGAGAGCACAGATACGCAGTATTTT
CDR3: CASSEVFLAESTDTQYF

D: .
V: TRBV30
size: many
J: TRBJ2-5
DNA: TGTGCCTGGAGTCCCGTTTTGGAGACCCAGTACTTC
CDR3: CAWSPVLETQYF

D: .
V: TRBV13
size: many
J: TRBJ2-3
DNA: TGTGCCAGCAGCTTAGGAGCCTCTATCCGGCGGACAGATACGCAGTATTTT
CDR3: CASSLGASIRRTDTQYF

D: TRBD2
V: TRBV4-1
size: few
J: TRBJ2-7
DNA: TGCGCCAGCAGCCCTGACCCTAGCGGGGGAGCCGAGCAGTACTTC
CDR3: CASSPDPSGGAEQYF

D: .
V: TRBV4-2
size: many
J: TRBJ2-7
DNA: TGTGCCAGCAGCCAAGGGCTTGCTCCGTGGGAGCAGTACTTC
CDR3: CASSQGLAPWEQYF

D: .
V: TRBV7-8
size: few
J: TRBJ2-7
DNA: TGTGCCAGCAGCTTAGGTCTAGGGGGTTACGAGCAGTACTTC
CDR3: CASSLGLGGYEQYF

D: .
V: TRBV27
size: many
J: TRBJ2-7
DNA: TGTGCCAGCAGTTTCCAGAGGTACTACGAGCAGTACTTC
CDR3: CASSFQRYYEQYF

D: .
V: TRBV5-3
size: .
J: TRBJ2-7
DNA: TGTGCCAGCAGCTCCTCTCACAGAACCTACGAGCAGTACTTC
CDR3: CASSSSHRTYEQYF

D: TRBD1
V: TRBV29-1
size: many
J: TRBJ2-7
DNA: TGCAGCGCCCGGACAGGGTTAACCTACGAGCAGTACTTC
CDR3: CSARTGLTYEQYF

D: TRBD1
V: TRBV2
size: many
J: TRBJ2-1
DNA: TGTGCCAGCAGGCAGACAGGGGGCCGTGAGCAGTTCTTC
CDR3: CASRQTGGREQFF

D: .
V: TRBV4-1
size: .
J: TRBJ2-7
DNA: TGCGCCAGCAGCCAAGGGGTAGGAATCGTTTCCTACGAGCAGTACTTC
CDR3: CASSQGVGIVSYEQYF

D: TRBD2
V: TRBV20-1
size: many
J: TRBJ2-1
DNA: TGCAGTGCTGACCTAGCGGGAGTAGCTTACAATGAGCAGTTCTTC
CDR3: CSADLAGVAYNEQFF

D: .
V: TRBV12-3/TRBV12-4
size: .
J: TRBJ2-2
DNA: TGTGCCAGCAACCTGGGGGTGGGCTGGAACACCGGGGAGCTGTTTTTT
CDR3: CASNLGVGWNTGELFF